This T cell receptor (beta chain) came from a study of shared T cell receptors in the human thymus. Here immunoSEQ multiplex PCR was the method, and the copy in TCRdb shows in-frame clones only, minus some. The table includes 700,000 or so clones, approximately 85% detected once. This CDR3 contains 16 residues. V shed 8 bases and J 1 base; nucleotides not matched to a gene: 12. Looked up from germline, CDR1 is MNHEY and CDR2 is SVGAGI. This sample also appeared in a second study, on human thymus T cells.

The origin of this receptor is a girl in the first two years of life with a congenital heart defect. Sequencing used thymocytes. The chain combines TRBV6-5 with TRBJ2-3; 7 nucleotides align to TRBD2. CDR3: CASGYWEGRGTDTQYF. Written as DNA, the CDR3 is TGTGCCAGCGGGTACTGGGAGGGACGGGGCACAGATACGCAGTATTTT.